This T cell receptor (beta chain) was identified in a study of CXCR3-negative and CXCR3-positive naive CD8 T cells (dated by TCRdb to between 2018 and 2021). For the study in its entirety: In total, about 135 million TRB reads were obtained, which works out to roughly 1.5 +/- 0.3 million reads per library. The diversity and physicochemical repertoire analyses included more than nine donors pooled from two independent experiments. Naive subsets from about five donors and memory cells from 3 donors were included in the TRBV-TRBJ cluster analysis. What the research found in general, with its limitations: TRB CDR3s from CXCR3-positive naive cells showed higher hydrophobicity (lower Kidera factor 4), lower energy, and higher strength and volume indices than CXCR3-negative naive cells. Because CXCR3 expression was partially decreased after cryopreservation, freshly isolated PBMCs were used for most assays. Because surface CD5, which is linked to self-reactivity in mice, was comparable between the naive subsets, TCR interaction strength was also inferred from the physicochemical properties of TRB CDR3s. Comparably high repertoire diversity was found in both naive subsets, whereas much lower repertoire diversity was found in memory CD8+ T cells. Similar TRBV-TRBJ usage was shown by naive CXCR3-negative and CXCR3-positive cells from the same donor, whereas distinct patterns were shown by memory cells.

Each CD8+ T cell subset was flow-sorted in triplicate, with 250,000 to 350,000 cells per subset placed directly into RLT lysis buffer. Naive CD8+ T cells were defined stringently as CD45RO-CCR7+CD27+CD95- to exclude memory contaminants. Peripheral blood mononuclear cells were isolated from buffy coats by standard density gradient centrifugation. A FACSAria III was used to flow-sort naive CD8+ T cells into CXCR3-negative and CXCR3-positive populations. An RNeasy Mini Kit was used to extract total RNA from the sorted cells. The data were produced on a NextSeq 550. The Human TCR Profiling Kit (MiLaboratory) was used to make UMI-labeled 5' RACE TRB cDNA libraries. cDNA synthesis used the entire amount of extracted RNA, and PCR amplification then used the entire amount of cDNA produced. The libraries were made side by side, with each library going through the same number of PCR cycles. On the study's bioinformatics: With a requirement of at least two reads per UMI, MIGEC and MiXCR extracted about 50,000 +/- 10,000 unique UMI-labeled TRB cDNA molecules per library. Each library averaged around 40,000 +/- 10,000 functional in-frame TRB CDR3 nucleotide clonotypes without stop codons. After downsampling to 5000 UMI-labeled TRB molecules per sample, diversity metrics such as normalized Shannon-Wiener and Chao1 were calculated in VDJtools. Clonotype-size-weighted physicochemical properties of the central five CDR3 residues (interaction energy, strength, volume and Kidera factor 4) were computed in VDJtools. Following TCRdb reprocessing, every CDR3 protein sequence forms one entry, and DNA is not provided. The V and J calls shown here were made by TCRdb, not taken from the authors' results. This sample's table has entries for roughly 45,000 distinct CDR3 sequences. Of the sample, under 2.5% falls within the top ten clones.

The CDR3, from cysteine to phenylalanine, totals 14 residues. The protein alone is recorded here. Taken from the germline V gene (reference sequence), the CDR1 and CDR2 loops are LNHNV and YYDKDF. Turning to this clonotype: Its antigen is currently not known.

This sequence uses TRBV15 and TRBJ2-7; TCRdb's D call, TRBD2, is unchecked because there is no DNA. Sequenced material: naive CXCR3- CD8+ T cells from blood. Taken with the paper, the label for cell subset or site translates to: CD45RO-CCR7+CD27+CD95- naive CD8+ T cells lacking CXCR3 (TNR3-). This receptor was taken from a human donor in good health. Some clones in this sample may be carry-over from other donors' samples. Here the CDR3 is given as CATSERRDGYEQYF.